Listed here are 4 T cell receptor beta chains from one sample, sequenced in a study of lymphopenia after photon versus proton radiotherapy (dated by TCRdb to about 2019). The library was produced with the immunoSEQ multiplex PCR assay. As stored in TCRdb, this immuneACCESS dataset retains in-frame rearrangements with V and J assigned. A fraction of the clones does not appear; measured against another copy, unresolved V genes explain less than half of the discrepancy, and the remainder lacks a known reason. The sample table records about 70,000 clones; roughly 92% of these occur just once. Around 2.2% of the sample comes from the top ten. The sequencing used peripheral blood, collected from a patient treated with photon-based radiotherapy. The origin of the receptors is a woman aged 40-49 years with cholangiocarcinoma.

A single count supports this clone. This chain links TRBV5-1 with TRBJ2-7, with a tentative D call TRBD2 (6 bases). V was clipped by 5 bases and J by 0 bases, with 18 bases between them. This CDR3 is built from 16 residues. The germline gives CDR1 SGHRS, CDR2 YFSETQ. This CDR3 reads CASSLGGTSSSYEQYF. CDR3 DNA: TGCGCCAGCAGTTTAGGCGGGACTTCTAGCTCCTACGAGCAGTACTTC.

This clone showed up just once. The genes are TRBV6-5 and TRBJ1-6; no definite D call. CDR1 MNHEY and CDR2 SVGAGI come from the germline V gene. This CDR3 contains 14 residues. V was trimmed by 6 bases and J by 6 bases, leaving 12 bases between them. The CDR3 protein is CASREGGINSPLHF. The CDR3 DNA is TGTGCCAGCAGGGAAGGTGGGATTAATTCACCCCTCCACTTT.

The genes are TRBV5-1 and TRBJ2-1; no firm D call. V lost 3 bases, J lost 5 bases, and 12 bases lay in between. The CDR3 runs 14 residues. The germline CDR1 and CDR2 sequences are SGHRS and YFSETQ. DNA for the CDR3: TGCGCCAGCAGCTCAACCGGACCCCACAATGAGCAGTTCTTC. Amino acids: CASSSTGPHNEQFF.

V and J are TRBV9 and TRBJ2-2, with 7 bases aligning to TRBD2. The CDR3 spans 15 residues. Trimming cost V 0 bases and J 6 bases; bases outside gene matches: 5. Looked up from germline, CDR1 is SGDLS and CDR2 is YYNGEE. CDR3 coding DNA: TGTGCCAGCAGCGTAGGCGGGGGTCGCTCCGGGGAGCTGTTTTTT. Amino acids: CASSVGGGRSGELFF.